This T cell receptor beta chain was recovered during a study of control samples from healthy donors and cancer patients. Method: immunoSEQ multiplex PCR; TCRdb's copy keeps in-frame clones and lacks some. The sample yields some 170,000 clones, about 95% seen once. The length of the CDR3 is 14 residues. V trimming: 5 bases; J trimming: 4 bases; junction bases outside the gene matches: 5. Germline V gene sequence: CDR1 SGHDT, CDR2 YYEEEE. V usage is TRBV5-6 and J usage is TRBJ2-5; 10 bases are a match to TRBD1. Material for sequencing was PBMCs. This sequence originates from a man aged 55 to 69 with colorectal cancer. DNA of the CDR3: TGTGCCAGCAGAGGGACAGGGGCTCGAGAGACCCAGTACTTC. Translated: CASRGTGARETQYF.